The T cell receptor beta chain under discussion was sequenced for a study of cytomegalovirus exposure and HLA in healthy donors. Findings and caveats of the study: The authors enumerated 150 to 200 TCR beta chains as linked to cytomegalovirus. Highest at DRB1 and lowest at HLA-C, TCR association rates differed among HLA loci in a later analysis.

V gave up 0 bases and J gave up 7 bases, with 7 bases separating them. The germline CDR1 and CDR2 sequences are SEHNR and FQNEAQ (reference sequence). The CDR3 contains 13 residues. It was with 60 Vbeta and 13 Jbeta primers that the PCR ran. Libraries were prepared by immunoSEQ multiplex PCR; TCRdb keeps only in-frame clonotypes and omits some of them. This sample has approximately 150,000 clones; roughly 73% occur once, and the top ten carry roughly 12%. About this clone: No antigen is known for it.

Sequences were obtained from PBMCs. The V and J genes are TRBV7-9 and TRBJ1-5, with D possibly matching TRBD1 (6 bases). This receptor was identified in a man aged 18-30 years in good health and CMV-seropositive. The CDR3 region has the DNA TGTGCCAGCAGCTTAGCGGGGGCGCAGCCCCAGCATTTT. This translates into CASSLAGAQPQHF. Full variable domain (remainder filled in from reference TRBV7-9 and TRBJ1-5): DTGVSQNPRHKITKRGQNVTFRCDPISEHNRLYWYRQTLGQGPEFLTYFQNEAQLEKSRLLSDRFSAERPKGSFSTLEIQRTEQGDSAMYLCASSLAGAQPQHFGDGTRLSIL.